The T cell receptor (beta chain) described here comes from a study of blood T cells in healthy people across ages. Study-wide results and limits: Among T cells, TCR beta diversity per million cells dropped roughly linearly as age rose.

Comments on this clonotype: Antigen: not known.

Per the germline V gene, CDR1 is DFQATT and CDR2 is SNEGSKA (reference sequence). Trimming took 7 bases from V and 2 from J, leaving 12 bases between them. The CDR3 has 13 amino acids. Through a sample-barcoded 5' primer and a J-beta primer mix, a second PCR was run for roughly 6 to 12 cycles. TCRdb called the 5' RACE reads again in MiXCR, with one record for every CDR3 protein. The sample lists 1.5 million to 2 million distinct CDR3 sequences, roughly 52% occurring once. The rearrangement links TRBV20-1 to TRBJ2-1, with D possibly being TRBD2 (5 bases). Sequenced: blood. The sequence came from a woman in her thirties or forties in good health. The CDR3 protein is CSETAATYNEQFF. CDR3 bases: TGCAGTGAAACAGCGGCGACCTACAATGAGCAGTTCTTC.